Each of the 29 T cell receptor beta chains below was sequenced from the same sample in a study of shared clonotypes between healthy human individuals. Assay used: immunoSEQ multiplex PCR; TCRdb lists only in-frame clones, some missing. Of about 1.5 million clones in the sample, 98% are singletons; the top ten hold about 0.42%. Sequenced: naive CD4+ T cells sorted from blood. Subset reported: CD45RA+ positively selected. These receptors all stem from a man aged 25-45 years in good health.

DNA for the CDR3: TGCGCCAGCGGGCCCGGTATTGGCTACACCTTC. It codes for CASGPGIGYTF. The chain links TRBV5-1 to TRBJ1-2; D call uncertain. Germline CDR1 reads SGHRS; CDR2 reads YFSETQ. V lost 7 bases and J 7 bases, leaving 11 bases between the germline ends. The CDR3 has 11 amino acids.

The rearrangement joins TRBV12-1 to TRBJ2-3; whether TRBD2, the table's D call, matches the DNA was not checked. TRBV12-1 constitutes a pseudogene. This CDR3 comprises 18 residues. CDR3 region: CASSFAGTSGTSTDTQYF. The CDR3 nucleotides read TGTGCCAGCAGCTTTGCGGGGACTAGCGGGACTAGCACAGATACGCAGTATTTT.

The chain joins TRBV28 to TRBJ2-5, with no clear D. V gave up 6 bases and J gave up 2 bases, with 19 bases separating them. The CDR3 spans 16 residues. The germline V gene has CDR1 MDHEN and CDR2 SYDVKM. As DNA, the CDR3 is TGTGCCAGCAGAACTCTCTCACCCGGACGGCAAGAGACCCAGTACTTC. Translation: CASRTLSPGRQETQYF.

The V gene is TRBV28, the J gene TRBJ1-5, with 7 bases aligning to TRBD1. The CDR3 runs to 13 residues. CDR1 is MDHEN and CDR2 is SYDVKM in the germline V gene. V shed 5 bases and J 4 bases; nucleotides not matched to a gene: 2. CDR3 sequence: CASSPTGNQPQHF. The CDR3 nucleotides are TGTGCCAGCAGTCCGACAGGGAATCAGCCCCAGCATTTT.

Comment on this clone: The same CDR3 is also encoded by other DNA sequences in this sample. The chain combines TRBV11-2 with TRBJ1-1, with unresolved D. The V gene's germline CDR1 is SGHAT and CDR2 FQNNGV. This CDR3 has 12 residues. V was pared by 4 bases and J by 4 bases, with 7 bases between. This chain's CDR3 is CASSSSRTEAFF. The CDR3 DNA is TGTGCCAGCAGCTCCTCTCGCACTGAAGCTTTCTTT.

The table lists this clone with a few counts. The CDR3: CAISGGQGYEQYF. The DNA for the CDR3 is TGTGCCATCAGTGGGGGACAGGGCTACGAGCAGTACTTC. The chain uses TRBV10-3 and TRBJ2-7; 9 nucleotides match TRBD1. Trimming cost V 4 bases and J 3 bases; bases outside gene matches: 1. The CDR3 consists of 13 residues. Germline V gene lookup returns CDR1 ENHRY and CDR2 SYGVKD.

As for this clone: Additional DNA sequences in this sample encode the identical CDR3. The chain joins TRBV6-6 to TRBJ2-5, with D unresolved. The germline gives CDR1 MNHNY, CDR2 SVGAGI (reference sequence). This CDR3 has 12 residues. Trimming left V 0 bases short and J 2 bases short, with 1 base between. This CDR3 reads CASSYSQETQYF. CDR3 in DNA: TGTGCCAGCAGTTACTCTCAAGAGACCCAGTACTTC.

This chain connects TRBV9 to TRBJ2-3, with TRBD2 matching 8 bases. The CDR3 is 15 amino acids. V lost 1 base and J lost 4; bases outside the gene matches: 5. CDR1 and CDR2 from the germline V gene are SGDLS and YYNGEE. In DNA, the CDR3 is TGTGCCAGCAGCGTACAAGCGGGAGCCCCAGATACGCAGTATTTT. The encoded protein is CASSVQAGAPDTQYF. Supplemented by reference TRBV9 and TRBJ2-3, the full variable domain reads DSGVTQTPKHLITATGQRVTLRCSPRSGDLSVYWYQQSLDQGLQFLIQYYNGEERAKGNILERFSAQQFPDLHSELNLSSLELGDSALYFCASSVQAGAPDTQYFGPGTRLTVL.

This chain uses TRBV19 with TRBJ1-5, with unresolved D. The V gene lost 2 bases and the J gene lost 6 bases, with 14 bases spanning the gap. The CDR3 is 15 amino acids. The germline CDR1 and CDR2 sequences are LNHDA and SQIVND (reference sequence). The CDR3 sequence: CASSISPGEAQPQHF. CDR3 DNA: TGTGCCAGTAGTATATCCCCCGGAGAGGCTCAGCCCCAGCATTTT.

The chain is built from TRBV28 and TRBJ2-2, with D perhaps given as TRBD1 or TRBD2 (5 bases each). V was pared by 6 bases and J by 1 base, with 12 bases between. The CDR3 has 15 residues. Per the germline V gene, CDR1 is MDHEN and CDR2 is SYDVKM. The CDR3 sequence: CASRRGRKNTGELFF. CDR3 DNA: TGTGCCAGCAGGAGGGGACGGAAGAACACCGGGGAGCTGTTTTTT.

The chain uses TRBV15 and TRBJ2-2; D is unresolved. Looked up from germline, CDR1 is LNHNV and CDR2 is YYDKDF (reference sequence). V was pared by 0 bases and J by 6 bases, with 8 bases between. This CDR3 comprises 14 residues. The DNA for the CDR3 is TGTGCCACCAGCAGAGACTTAGACCCCGGGGAGCTGTTTTTT. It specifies CATSRDLDPGELFF.

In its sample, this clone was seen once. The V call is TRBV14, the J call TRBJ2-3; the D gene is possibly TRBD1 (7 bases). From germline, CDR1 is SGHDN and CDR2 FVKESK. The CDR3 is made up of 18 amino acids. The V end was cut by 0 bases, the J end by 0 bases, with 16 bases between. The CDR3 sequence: CASSQEWRGRFSTDTQYF. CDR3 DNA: TGTGCCAGCAGCCAAGAGTGGAGGGGGCGATTTAGCACAGATACGCAGTATTTT.

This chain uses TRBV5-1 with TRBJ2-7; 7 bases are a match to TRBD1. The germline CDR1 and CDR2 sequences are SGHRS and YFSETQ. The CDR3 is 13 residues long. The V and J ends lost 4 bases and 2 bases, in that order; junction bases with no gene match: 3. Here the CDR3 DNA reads TGCGCCAGCAGCGACGGGACAGCCTACGAGCAGTACTTC. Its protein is CASSDGTAYEQYF.

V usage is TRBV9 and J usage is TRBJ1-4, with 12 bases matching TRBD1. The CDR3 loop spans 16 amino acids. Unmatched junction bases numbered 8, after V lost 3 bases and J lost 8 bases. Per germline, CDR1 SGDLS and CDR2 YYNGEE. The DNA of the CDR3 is TGTGCCAGCAGCGCTGGGACAGGGGGCGTCGGCGAAAAACTGTTTTTT. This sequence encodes CASSAGTGGVGEKLFF.

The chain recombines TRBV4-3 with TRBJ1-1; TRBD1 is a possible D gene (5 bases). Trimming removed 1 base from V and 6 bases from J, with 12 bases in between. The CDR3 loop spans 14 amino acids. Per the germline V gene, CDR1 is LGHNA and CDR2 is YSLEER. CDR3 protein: CASSQAGTVPEAFF. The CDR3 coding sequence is TGCGCCAGCAGCCAAGCCGGGACTGTCCCTGAAGCTTTCTTT.

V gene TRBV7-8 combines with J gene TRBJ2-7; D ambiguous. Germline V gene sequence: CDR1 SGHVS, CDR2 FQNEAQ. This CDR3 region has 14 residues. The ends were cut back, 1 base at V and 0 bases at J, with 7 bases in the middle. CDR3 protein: CASSLVRHSYEQYF. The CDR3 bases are TGTGCCAGCAGCTTAGTTCGCCACTCCTACGAGCAGTACTTC.

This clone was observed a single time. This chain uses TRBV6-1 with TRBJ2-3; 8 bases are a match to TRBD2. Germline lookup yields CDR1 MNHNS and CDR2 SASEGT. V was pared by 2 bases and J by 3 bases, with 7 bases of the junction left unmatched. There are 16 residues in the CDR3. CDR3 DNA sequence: TGTGCCAGCAGTGAATTCGCGGGAGGTTTAACAGATACGCAGTATTTT. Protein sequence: CASSEFAGGLTDTQYF.

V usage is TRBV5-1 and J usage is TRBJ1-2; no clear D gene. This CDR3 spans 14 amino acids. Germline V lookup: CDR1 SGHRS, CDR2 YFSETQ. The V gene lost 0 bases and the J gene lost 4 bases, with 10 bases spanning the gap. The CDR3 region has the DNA TGCGCCAGCAGCTTGGTGCAGCCGCCCTATGGCTACACCTTC. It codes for CASSLVQPPYGYTF.

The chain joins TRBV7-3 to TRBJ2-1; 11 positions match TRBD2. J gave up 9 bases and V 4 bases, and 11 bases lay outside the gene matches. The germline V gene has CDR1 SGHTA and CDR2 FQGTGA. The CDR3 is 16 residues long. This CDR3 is CASSSIAGGDLGEQFF. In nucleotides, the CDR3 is TGTGCCAGCAGCTCGATAGCGGGAGGGGATTTAGGTGAGCAGTTCTTC.

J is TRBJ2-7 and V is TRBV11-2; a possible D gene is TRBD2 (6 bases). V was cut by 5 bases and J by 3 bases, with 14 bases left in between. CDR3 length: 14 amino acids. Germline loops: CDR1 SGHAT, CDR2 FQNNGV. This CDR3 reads CASSVGGKSYEQYF. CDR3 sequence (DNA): TGTGCCAGCAGCGTTGGGGGGAAGAGCTACGAGCAGTACTTC. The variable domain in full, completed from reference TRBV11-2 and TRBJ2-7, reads EAGVAQSPRYKIIEKRQSVAFWCNPISGHATLYWYQQILGQGPKLLIQFQNNGVVDDSQLPKDRFSAERLKGVDSTLKIQPAKLEDSAVYLCASSVGGKSYEQYFGPGTRLTVT.

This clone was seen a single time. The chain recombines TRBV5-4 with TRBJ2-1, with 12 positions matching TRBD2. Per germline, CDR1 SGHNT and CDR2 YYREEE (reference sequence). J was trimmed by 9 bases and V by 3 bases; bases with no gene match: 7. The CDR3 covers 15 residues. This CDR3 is CASSSSTSGRIEQFF. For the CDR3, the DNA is TGTGCCAGCAGCTCCTCTACTAGCGGGAGGATTGAGCAGTTCTTC.

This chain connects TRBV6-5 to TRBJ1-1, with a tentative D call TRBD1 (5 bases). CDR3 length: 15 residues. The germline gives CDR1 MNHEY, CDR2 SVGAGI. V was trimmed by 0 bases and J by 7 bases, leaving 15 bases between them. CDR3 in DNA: TGTGCCAGCAGTTACTCGGCAGGGAAGGCGATTGAAGCTTTCTTT. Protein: CASSYSAGKAIEAFF.

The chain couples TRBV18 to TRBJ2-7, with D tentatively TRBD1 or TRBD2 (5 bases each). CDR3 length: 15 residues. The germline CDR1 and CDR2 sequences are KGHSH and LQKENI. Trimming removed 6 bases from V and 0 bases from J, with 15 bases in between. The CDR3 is CASSQGVAYSYEQYF. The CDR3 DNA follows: TGTGCCAGCTCCCAGGGCGTAGCGTACTCCTACGAGCAGTACTTC.

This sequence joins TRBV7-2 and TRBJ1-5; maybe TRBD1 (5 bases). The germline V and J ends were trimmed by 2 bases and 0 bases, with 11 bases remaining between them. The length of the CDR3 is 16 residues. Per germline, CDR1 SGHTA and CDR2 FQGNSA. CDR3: CASSLIGGGSNQPQHF. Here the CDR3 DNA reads TGTGCCAGCAGCTTAATTGGGGGAGGTAGCAATCAGCCCCAGCATTTT.

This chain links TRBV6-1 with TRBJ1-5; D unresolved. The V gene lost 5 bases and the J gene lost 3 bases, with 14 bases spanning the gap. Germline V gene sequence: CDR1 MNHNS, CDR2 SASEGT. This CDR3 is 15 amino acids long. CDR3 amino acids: CASSFGPGNNQPQHF. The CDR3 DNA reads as TGTGCCAGCAGTTTTGGGCCTGGGAACAATCAGCCCCAGCATTTT.

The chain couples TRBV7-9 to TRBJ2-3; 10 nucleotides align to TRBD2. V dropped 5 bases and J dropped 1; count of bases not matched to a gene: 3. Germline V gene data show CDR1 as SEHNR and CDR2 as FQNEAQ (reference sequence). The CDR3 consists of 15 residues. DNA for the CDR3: TGTGCCAGCAGCGCCGGGACTAGCGGCACAGATACGCAGTATTTT. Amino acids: CASSAGTSGTDTQYF.

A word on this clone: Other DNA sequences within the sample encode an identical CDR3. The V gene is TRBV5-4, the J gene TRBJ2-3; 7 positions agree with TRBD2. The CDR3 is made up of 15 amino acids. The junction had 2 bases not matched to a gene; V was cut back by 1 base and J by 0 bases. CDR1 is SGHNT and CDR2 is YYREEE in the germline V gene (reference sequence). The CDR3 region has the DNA TGTGCCAGCAGCTTGTCTAGCGGTAGCACAGATACGCAGTATTTT. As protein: CASSLSSGSTDTQYF.

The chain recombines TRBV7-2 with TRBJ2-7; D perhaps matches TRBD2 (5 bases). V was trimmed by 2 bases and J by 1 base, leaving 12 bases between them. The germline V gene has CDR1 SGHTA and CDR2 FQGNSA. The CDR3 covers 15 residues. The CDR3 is CASSLTGTMSYEQYF. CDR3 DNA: TGTGCCAGCAGCTTAACGGGAACCATGTCCTACGAGCAGTACTTC.

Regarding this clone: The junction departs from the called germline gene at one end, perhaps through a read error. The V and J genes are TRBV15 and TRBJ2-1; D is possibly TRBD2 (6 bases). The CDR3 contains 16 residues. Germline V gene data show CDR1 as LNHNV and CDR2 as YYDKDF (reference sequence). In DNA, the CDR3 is TGTGCCACCAGCAGAGATGATAGTGAGCGGGCTCCGTCAGCGATCTTC. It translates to CATSRDDSERAPSAIF.